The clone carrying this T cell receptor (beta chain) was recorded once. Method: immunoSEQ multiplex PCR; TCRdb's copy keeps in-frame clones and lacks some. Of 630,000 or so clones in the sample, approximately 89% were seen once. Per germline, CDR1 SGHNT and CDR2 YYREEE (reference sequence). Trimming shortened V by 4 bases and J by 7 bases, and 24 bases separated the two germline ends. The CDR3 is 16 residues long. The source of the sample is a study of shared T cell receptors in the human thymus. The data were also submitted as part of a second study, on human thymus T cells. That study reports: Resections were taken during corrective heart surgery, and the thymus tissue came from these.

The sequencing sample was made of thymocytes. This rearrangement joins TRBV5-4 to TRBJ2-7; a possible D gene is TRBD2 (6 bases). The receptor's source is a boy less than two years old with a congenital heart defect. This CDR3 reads CASSQAGSPPVGEQYF. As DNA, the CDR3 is TGTGCCAGCAGCCAAGCCGGGAGTCCGCCAGTTGGGGAGCAGTACTTC.